This TCR beta chain was identified in a study of early T cells in non-severe SARS-CoV-2 infection. Whole-study context: Unsorted whole blood bulk RNA was sequenced, with unpaired chains.

CDR3 size: 16 residues. V shed 6 bases, J shed 6 bases, and the junction held 11 bases outside the gene matches. From germline, CDR1 is SQVTM and CDR2 ANQGSEA. Unique molecular identifiers tagged individual cDNA molecules. TCRdb fed the 5' RACE reads into MiXCR, producing one record per CDR3 protein. Of tens of thousands of distinct CDR3 sequences in the sample, just under 15% were seen once. This TCR derives from an adult who was a healthcare worker with PCR-confirmed SARS-CoV-2 infection or an uninfected control (not recorded which). The chain carries TRBV29-1 and TRBJ2-1, with 13 bases fitting TRBD2. The source material was whole blood. CDR3 protein: CSVELAGGQPLNEQFF. The CDR3 nucleotides read TGCAGCGTGGAACTAGCGGGAGGGCAACCACTCAATGAGCAGTTCTTC.